This T cell receptor (beta chain) was recovered during a study of PD-1 and CTLA-4 blockade in melanoma. CDR3 length: 12 residues. V dropped 8 bases and J dropped 0 bases, with 5 bases sitting between them. Per germline, CDR1 SEHNR and CDR2 FQNEAQ (reference sequence). This clone appeared once. The protocol was immunoSEQ multiplex PCR, while the TCRdb copy is restricted to in-frame clones and leaves out a portion. Of 15,000 to 20,000 clones in the sample, about 69% were seen once. V is TRBV7-9 and J is TRBJ2-1; D not certain. This clonotype was sampled from a human donor with melanoma. Sequences were derived from CD8+ T cells from peripheral blood, sampled before anti-PD-1 treatment. In DNA form, the CDR3 reads TGTGCCAGCGGCCTCTCCTACAATGAGCAGTTCTTC. Amino acid sequence: CASGLSYNEQFF.